This is a list of T cell receptor beta chains from one sample in a study of blood T cell repertoires in COVID-19. The assay was immunoSEQ multiplex PCR, and TCRdb's table has in-frame clones only and misses some. The table lists approximately 160,000 clones, about 92% of them singletons. The material sequenced was peripheral blood. The receptors here all came from a woman aged 60 to 75 with COVID-19, enrolled during active disease. CDR3s include the opening cysteine and the closing phenylalanine or tryptophan. A D gene is named only where the DNA matches it firmly. Clone size is shown for a subset of rows, as once, few, many or a class of expanded clone.

clone_size	v_call	j_call	d_call	cdr3_nt	cdr3_aa
NA	TRBV6-2/TRBV6-3	TRBJ2-7	TRBD1	TGTGCCAGCAGTTACCCCCGGGACAGCTACGAGCAGTACTTC	CASSYPRDSYEQYF
NA	TRBV6-5	TRBJ1-4	TRBD1	TGTGCCATTCCGACAGGGGCCAGCACTAATGAAAAACTGTTTTTT	CAIPTGASTNEKLFF
NA	TRBV24-1	TRBJ2-2	NA	TGTGCCACCAGTGATGGCAGGGCCTGGGGGGAGCTGTTTTTT	CATSDGRAWGELFF
NA	TRBV29-1	TRBJ2-3	TRBD2	TGCAGCCCGAGACTAGCGGGGCTGGGGACAGATACGCAGTATTTT	CSPRLAGLGTDTQYF
NA	TRBV6-5	TRBJ2-3	NA	TGTGCCACCCATAGAGATACGCAGTATTTT	CATHRDTQYF
NA	TRBV5-5	TRBJ1-3	TRBD1	TGTGCCAGCAGCTTGTCGGGACAGGTCACGGGAAACACCATATATTTT	CASSLSGQVTGNTIYF
NA	TRBV5-1	TRBJ2-1	NA	TGCGCCAGCAGTGCTGGTGGCGGAGTATCCTACAATGAGCAGTTCTTC	CASSAGGGVSYNEQFF
NA	TRBV4-3	TRBJ1-1	NA	TGCGCCAGCAGCCAAGACCGGTACACTGAAGCTTTCTTT	CASSQDRYTEAFF
NA	TRBV3-1/TRBV3-2	TRBJ2-7	TRBD1	TGTGCCAGCAGCGCCGGGACAGGTTCCTACGAGCAGTACTTC	CASSAGTGSYEQYF
NA	TRBV6-2/TRBV6-3	TRBJ2-7	NA	TGTGCCAGCAGTCGAAACAGGGTTCCCTACGAGCAGTACTTC	CASSRNRVPYEQYF
NA	TRBV2	TRBJ1-2	NA	TGTGCCAGCAGTTTCAGGGAGGGTGGCTACACCTTC	CASSFREGGYTF
NA	TRBV11-3	TRBJ1-1	NA	TGTGCCAGCAGCCCCCACAGGGCGGACACTGAAGCTTTCTTT	CASSPHRADTEAFF
NA	TRBV28	TRBJ1-2	TRBD1	TGTGCCAGCCGGCCAGGGGGCAATAACTATGGCTACACCTTC	CASRPGGNNYGYTF
NA	TRBV5-6	TRBJ2-3	TRBD2	TGTGCCAGCAGCTTGGGCCCAGCGGGGGTAACAGATACGCAGTATTTT	CASSLGPAGVTDTQYF
NA	TRBV2	TRBJ1-2	TRBD1	TGTGCCAGCAGGGTGGACAGGGGGCAAAAGGGTGGCTACACCTTC	CASRVDRGQKGGYTF
NA	TRBV5-1	TRBJ1-1	NA	TGCGCCAGCAGCTTAGCGGGGAGTAACACTGAAGCTTTCTTT	CASSLAGSNTEAFF
NA	TRBV29-1	TRBJ1-4	NA	TGCAGCGTTGAAAGGGGGGGCGACGAAAAACTGTTTTTT	CSVERGGDEKLFF
NA	TRBV19	TRBJ2-7	TRBD1	TGTGCCAGTAGCTTGACAGGGGCTGGTGATTATACCTACGAGCAGTACTTC	CASSLTGAGDYTYEQYF
NA	TRBV4-3	TRBJ1-2	TRBD1	TGCGCCAGCAGCCTAGGGACAGGGGGCGTTTCGTATAGGGGCTACACCTTC	CASSLGTGGVSYRGYTF
NA	TRBV19	TRBJ2-2	TRBD1	TGTGCCAGTAGAGACAGGGGGCTGGGCACCGGGGAGCTGTTTTTT	CASRDRGLGTGELFF
once	TRBV15	TRBJ2-3	TRBD1	TGTGCCACCAGCGGGAGGACAGGGATTATTCCAGATACGCAGTATTTT	CATSGRTGIIPDTQYF
NA	TRBV7-2	TRBJ2-7	NA	TGTGCCAGCAGCTTAATAAACCAGGCTCGAACCTACGAGCAGTACTTC	CASSLINQARTYEQYF
large	TRBV7-2	TRBJ1-1	NA	TGTGCCAGCAGCTTCTATGGAGGCACTGAAGCTTTCTTT	CASSFYGGTEAFF
NA	TRBV9	TRBJ2-3	TRBD2	TGTGCCAGCAGCGTAGGATCGGGACTAGCGAGACAGGCAGATACGCAGTATTTT	CASSVGSGLARQADTQYF
NA	TRBV19	TRBJ1-1	NA	TGTGCCAGTAACCCCCCAGGCCGGGGAGGCGCTGAAGCTTTCTTT	CASNPPGRGGAEAFF
NA	TRBV6-6	TRBJ2-1	NA	TGTGCCAGTTCAGGGCAGGGGACCTACAATGAGCAGTTCTTC	CASSGQGTYNEQFF
NA	TRBV18	TRBJ1-5	NA	TGTGCCAGCTCATCAGGAAGCAATCAGCCCCAGCATTTT	CASSSGSNQPQHF
once	TRBV5-1	TRBJ2-1	NA	TGCGCCAGCAGCTTGGCGGACTCCTCCTACAATGAGCAGTTCTTC	CASSLADSSYNEQFF
NA	TRBV5-4	TRBJ2-7	TRBD1	TGTGCCAGCAGCGCCGACAGGGTCGAGCAGTACTTC	CASSADRVEQYF
NA	TRBV29-1	TRBJ1-5	NA	TGCAGCGTTGAAGACCGAGGAGATCCCCCCGTTTGGCCCCAGCATTTT	CSVEDRGDPPVWPQHF
NA	TRBV4-3	TRBJ1-6	TRBD1	TGCGCCAGCAGCCACGAGACAGGGTGGACAAATTCACCCCTCCACTTT	CASSHETGWTNSPLHF
NA	TRBV11-2	TRBJ1-1	TRBD1	TGTGCCAGCAGCACCCGGACAGGGGGCGGGACTGAAGCTTTCTTT	CASSTRTGGGTEAFF
NA	TRBV4-2	TRBJ1-3	TRBD1	TGTGCCAGCAGCCAAGATCTGGCAGGGGGGACCATCTCTGGAAACACCATATATTTT	CASSQDLAGGTISGNTIYF
NA	TRBV9	TRBJ1-6	NA	TGTGCCAGCACTAGGGGGGAGGGTTCACCCCTCCACTTT	CASTRGEGSPLHF
NA	TRBV9	TRBJ1-2	NA	TGTGCCAGCAGCGTAGAGGCAGAGGGAACTAACTATGGCTACACCTTC	CASSVEAEGTNYGYTF
NA	TRBV30	TRBJ1-2	NA	TGTGCCTGGAGTGTTTCCAGGGTGGGCGACTACACCTTC	CAWSVSRVGDYTF